Here is one T cell receptor beta chain with its context. This entry belongs to a study of blood T cell repertoires in COVID-19. Overall study: Sites in the United States, Italy and Spain provided acute and convalescent COVID-19 samples.

The CDR3 runs to 15 residues. CDR1 is MNHEY, CDR2 SVGAGI, per germline. With 6 bases clipped from V and 1 base from J, the junction kept 7 bases outside the gene matches. As processed by the authors: Reference gene primers were amplified, and this amplification served to estimate nucleated cell counts. TCRdb's copy holds only in-frame clones and misses some; the assay was immunoSEQ multiplex PCR. That table is the source of V, J and clone size, and D and trimming were worked out from the DNA. The sample has 350,000 to 550,000 clones, roughly 89% seen once. Sequencing used peripheral blood. V usage is TRBV6-5 and J usage is TRBJ2-7; 9 positions agree with TRBD2. The receptor was isolated from a woman aged 25 to 39 with acute or convalescent COVID-19. The CDR3 DNA follows: TGTGCCAGCAGGATCAGCGGGGGGTCTTCCTACGAGCAGTACTTC. This sequence encodes CASRISGGSSYEQYF.